This TCR beta chain was captured by sequencing in a study of graft-versus-host responses after intestinal transplantation. The repertoire was sequenced with immunoSEQ multiplex PCR; TCRdb's copy has only in-frame clones and lacks some. The data show more than 65,000 clones, over 70% seen once. This CDR3 is 13 amino acids long. Germline assignment: CDR1 SQVTM and CDR2 ANQGSEA. V dropped 3 bases and J dropped 3 bases, with 8 bases sitting between them. About this clone: Its target is not known.

The specimen comprised unstimulated CD4+ T cells sorted from spleen or lymph node cells, sampled before transplant. The origin of this receptor is a human donor who was the organ donor for an intestinal transplant. The chain joins TRBV29-1 to TRBJ2-2; D might be TRBD1 (5 bases). The CDR3, as DNA: TGCAGCGTTGATGACAGTTACACCGGGGAGCTGTTTTTT. Protein sequence: CSVDDSYTGELFF.